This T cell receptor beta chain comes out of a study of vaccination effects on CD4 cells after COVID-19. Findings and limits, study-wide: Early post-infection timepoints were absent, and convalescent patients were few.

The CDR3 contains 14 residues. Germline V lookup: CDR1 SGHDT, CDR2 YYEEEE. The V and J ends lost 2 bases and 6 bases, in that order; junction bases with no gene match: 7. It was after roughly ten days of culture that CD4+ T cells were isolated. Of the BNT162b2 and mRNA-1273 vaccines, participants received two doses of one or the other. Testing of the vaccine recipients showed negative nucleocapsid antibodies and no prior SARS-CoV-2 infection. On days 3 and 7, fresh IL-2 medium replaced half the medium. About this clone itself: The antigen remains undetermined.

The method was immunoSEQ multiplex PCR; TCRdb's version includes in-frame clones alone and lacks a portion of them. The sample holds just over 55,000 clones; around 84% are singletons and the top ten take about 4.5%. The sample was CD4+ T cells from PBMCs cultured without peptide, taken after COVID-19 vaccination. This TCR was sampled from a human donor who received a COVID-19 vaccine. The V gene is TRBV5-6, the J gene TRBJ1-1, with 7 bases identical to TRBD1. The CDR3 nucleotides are TGTGCCAGCAGCTTACCCTATGACAGGGCTGAAGCTTTCTTT. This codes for CASSLPYDRAEAFF.